The present entry profiles one T cell receptor beta chain with its context. These data come from a study of cytomegalovirus exposure and HLA in healthy donors. The donors were part of the validation cohort of roughly 110 subjects. That cohort was separate from the first cohort, which comprised about 670 subjects. Assay: immunoSEQ multiplex PCR; the TCRdb copy retains only in-frame clones and omits some. The top ten clones hold approximately 20% of a sample with some 140,000 clones, about 88% of them seen once. V was pared by 6 bases and J by 2 bases, with 6 bases of the junction left unmatched. CDR1 SEHNR and CDR2 FQNEAQ come from the germline V gene (reference sequence). The CDR3 covers 15 residues.

Sequences were obtained from PBMCs. The V and J genes are TRBV7-9 and TRBJ2-2, with 7 bases aligning to TRBD2. This clonotype was sampled from a man younger than 30 in good health and CMV-seropositive. CDR3 DNA sequence: TGTGCCAGCAGGCTAGGGAGGGAAAACACCGGGGAGCTGTTTTTT. It codes for CASRLGRENTGELFF. Combining the CDR3 with reference TRBV7-9 and TRBJ2-2 gives the whole variable domain DTGVSQNPRHKITKRGQNVTFRCDPISEHNRLYWYRQTLGQGPEFLTYFQNEAQLEKSRLLSDRFSAERPKGSFSTLEIQRTEQGDSAMYLCASRLGRENTGELFFGEGSRLTVL.